The following is a T cell receptor beta chain sequence with its context. This specimen comes from a study of cytomegalovirus exposure and HLA in healthy donors. Both 60 Vbeta primers and 13 Jbeta primers went into the PCR. The protocol was immunoSEQ multiplex PCR, while the TCRdb copy is restricted to in-frame clones and leaves out a portion. The sample includes about 160,000 clones, roughly 80% of them seen just once. This CDR3 region has 14 residues. V was pared by 5 bases and J by 4 bases, with 6 bases of the junction left unmatched. The germline V gene has CDR1 MNHNY and CDR2 SVGAGI (reference sequence).

V usage is TRBV6-6 and J usage is TRBJ2-7; 9 bases align to TRBD2. This sequence was found in a woman younger than 45 in good health and CMV-seropositive. Sequencing was done on a sample of PBMCs. The CDR3 protein is CASSPGTSRYEQYF. The CDR3, as DNA: TGTGCCAGCAGTCCCGGGACTAGCCGGTACGAGCAGTACTTC.